This T cell receptor (beta chain) emerged from a study of blood T cell repertoires in COVID-19. At the level of the study: PBMCs, B-cell-depleted T cells, or T cells provided the cDNA or gDNA that made up the material.

Assay: immunoSEQ multiplex PCR; the TCRdb copy retains only in-frame clones and omits some. This sample carries approximately 67,000 clones, 70% to 90% of them seen once, and the ten largest clones take approximately 19%. CDR1 is SGHRS and CDR2 is YFSETQ in the germline V gene. V lost 4 bases and J 3 bases, leaving 10 bases between the germline ends. This CDR3 is built from 13 residues. The chain joins TRBV5-1 to TRBJ1-1; D not resolved. Sequenced sample: peripheral blood. This receptor was identified in a woman aged 80 or over with acute or convalescent COVID-19. Here the CDR3 reads CASSGSGDTEAFF. The CDR3 nucleotides are TGCGCCAGCAGCGGGAGCGGGGACACTGAAGCTTTCTTT. Variable domain in full (rest from reference TRBV5-1 and TRBJ1-1): KAGVTQTPRYLIKTRGQQVTLSCSPISGHRSVSWYQQTPGQGLQFLFEYFSETQRNKGNFPGRFSGRQFSNSRSEMNVSTLELGDSALYLCASSGSGDTEAFFGQGTRLTVV.